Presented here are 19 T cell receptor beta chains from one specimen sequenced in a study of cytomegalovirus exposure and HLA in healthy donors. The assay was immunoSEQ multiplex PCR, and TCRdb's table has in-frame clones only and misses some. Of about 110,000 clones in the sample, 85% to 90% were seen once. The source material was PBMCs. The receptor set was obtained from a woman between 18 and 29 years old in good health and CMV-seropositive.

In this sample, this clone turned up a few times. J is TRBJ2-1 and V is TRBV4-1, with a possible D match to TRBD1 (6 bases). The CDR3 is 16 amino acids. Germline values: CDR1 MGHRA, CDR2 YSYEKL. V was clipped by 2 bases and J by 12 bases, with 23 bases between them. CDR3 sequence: CASSQSPGETSNGQFF. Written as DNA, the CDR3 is TGCGCCAGCAGCCAATCCCCAGGGGAAACCAGCAACGGGCAGTTCTTC.

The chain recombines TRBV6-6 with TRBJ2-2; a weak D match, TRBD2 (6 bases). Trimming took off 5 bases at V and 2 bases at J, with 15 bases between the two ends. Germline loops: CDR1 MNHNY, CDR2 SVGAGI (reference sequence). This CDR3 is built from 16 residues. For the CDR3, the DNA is TGTGCCAGCAGTGCCCTCGCCGGGGGAAACACCGGGGAGCTGTTTTTT. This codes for CASSALAGGNTGELFF.

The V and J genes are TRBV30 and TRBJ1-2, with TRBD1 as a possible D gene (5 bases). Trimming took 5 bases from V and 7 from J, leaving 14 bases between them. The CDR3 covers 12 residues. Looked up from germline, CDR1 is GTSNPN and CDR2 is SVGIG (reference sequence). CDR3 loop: CAWSLGARGYTF. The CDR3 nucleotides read TGTGCCTGGTCTTTAGGGGCGCGTGGCTACACCTTC.

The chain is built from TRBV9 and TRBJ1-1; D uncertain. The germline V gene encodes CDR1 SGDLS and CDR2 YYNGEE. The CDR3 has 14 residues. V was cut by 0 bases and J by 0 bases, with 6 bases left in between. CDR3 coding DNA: TGTGCCAGCAGCGTAGAGTGGCTGAACACTGAAGCTTTCTTT. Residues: CASSVEWLNTEAFF.

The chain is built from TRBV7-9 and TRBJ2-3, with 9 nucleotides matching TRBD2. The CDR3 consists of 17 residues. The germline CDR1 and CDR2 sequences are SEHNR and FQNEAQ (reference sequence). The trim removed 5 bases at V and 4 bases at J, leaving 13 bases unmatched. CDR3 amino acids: CASSPPVGAGGADTQYF. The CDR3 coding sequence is TGTGCCAGCAGCCCCCCGGTGGGCGCGGGGGGGGCAGATACGCAGTATTTT. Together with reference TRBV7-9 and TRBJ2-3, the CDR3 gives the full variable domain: DTGVSQNPRHKITKRGQNVTFRCDPISEHNRLYWYRQTLGQGPEFLTYFQNEAQLEKSRLLSDRFSAERPKGSFSTLEIQRTEQGDSAMYLCASSPPVGAGGADTQYFGPGTRLTVL.

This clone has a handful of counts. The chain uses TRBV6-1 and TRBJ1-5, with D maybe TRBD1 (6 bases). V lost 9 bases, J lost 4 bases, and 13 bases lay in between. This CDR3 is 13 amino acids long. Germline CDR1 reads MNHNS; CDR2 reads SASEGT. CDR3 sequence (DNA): TGTGCCAGTGACAGGACGTTAAATCAGCCCCAGCATTTT. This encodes CASDRTLNQPQHF.

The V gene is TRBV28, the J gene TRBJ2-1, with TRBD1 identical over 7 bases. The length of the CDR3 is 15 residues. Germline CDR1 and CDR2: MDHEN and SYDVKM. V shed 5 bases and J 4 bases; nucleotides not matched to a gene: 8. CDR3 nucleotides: TGTGCCAGCAGTGATAAAGGGACAGCTTACAATGAGCAGTTCTTC. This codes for CASSDKGTAYNEQFF.

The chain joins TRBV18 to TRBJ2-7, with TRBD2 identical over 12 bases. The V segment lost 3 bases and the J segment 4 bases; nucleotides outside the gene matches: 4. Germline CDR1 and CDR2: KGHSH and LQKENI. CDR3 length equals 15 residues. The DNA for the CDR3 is TGTGCCAGCTCACCGACTAGCGGGGGAGGGTACGAGCAGTACTTC. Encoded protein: CASSPTSGGGYEQYF.

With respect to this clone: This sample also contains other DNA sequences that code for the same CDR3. CDR3 loop: CASSEDRVGNQPQHF. CDR3 DNA sequence: TGTGCCAGCAGTGAAGACAGGGTAGGGAATCAGCCCCAGCATTTT. The chain combines TRBV2 with TRBJ1-5; D might be TRBD1 (6 bases). Germline lookup yields CDR1 SNHLY and CDR2 FYNNEI. The CDR3 has 15 amino acids. V lost 1 base and J 4 bases, leaving 11 bases between the germline ends. The variable domain in full, with the rest retrieved from reference TRBV2 and TRBJ1-5, is EPEVTQTPSHQVTQMGQEVILRCVPISNHLYFYWYRQILGQKVEFLVSFYNNEISEKSEIFDDQFSVERPDGSNFTLKIRSTKLEDSAMYFCASSEDRVGNQPQHFGDGTRLSIL.

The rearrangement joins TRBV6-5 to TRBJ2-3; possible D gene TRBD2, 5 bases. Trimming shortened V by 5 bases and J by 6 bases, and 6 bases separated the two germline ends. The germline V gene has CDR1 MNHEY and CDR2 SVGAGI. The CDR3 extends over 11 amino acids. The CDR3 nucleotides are TGTGCCAGCAGTAGGAGGGATACGCAGTATTTT. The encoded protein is CASSRRDTQYF.

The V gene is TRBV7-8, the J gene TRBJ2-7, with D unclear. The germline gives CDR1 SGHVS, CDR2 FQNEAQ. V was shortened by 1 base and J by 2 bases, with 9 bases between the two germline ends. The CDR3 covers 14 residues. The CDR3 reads CASSLGPTAYEQYF. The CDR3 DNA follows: TGTGCCAGCAGCTTAGGGCCCACAGCCTACGAGCAGTACTTC.

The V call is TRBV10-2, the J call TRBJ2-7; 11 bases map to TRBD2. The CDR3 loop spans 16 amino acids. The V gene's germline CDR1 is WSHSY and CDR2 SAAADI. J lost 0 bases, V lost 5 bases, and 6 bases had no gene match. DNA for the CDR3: TGCGCCAGCAGTCTGATACTAGCGGGGGCCTCCTACGAGCAGTACTTC. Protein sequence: CASSLILAGASYEQYF.

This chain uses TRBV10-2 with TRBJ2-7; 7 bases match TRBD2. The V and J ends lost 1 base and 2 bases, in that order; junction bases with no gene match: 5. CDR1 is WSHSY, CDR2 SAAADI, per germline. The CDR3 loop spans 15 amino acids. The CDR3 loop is CASSEFEGGPYEQYF. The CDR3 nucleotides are TGCGCCAGCAGTGAGTTTGAGGGAGGGCCCTACGAGCAGTACTTC.

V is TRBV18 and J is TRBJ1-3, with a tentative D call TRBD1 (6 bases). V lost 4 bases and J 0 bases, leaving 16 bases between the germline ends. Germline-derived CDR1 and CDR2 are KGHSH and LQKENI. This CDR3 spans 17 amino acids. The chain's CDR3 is CASSQTAGQSSGNTIYF. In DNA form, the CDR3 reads TGTGCCAGCTCACAAACAGCAGGACAGAGCTCTGGAAACACCATATATTTT.

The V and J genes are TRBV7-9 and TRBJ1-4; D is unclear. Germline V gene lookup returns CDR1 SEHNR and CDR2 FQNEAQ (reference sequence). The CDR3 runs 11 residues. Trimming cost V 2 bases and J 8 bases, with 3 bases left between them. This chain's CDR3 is CASSLSEKLFF. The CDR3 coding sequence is TGTGCCAGCAGCTTAAGCGAAAAACTGTTTTTT.

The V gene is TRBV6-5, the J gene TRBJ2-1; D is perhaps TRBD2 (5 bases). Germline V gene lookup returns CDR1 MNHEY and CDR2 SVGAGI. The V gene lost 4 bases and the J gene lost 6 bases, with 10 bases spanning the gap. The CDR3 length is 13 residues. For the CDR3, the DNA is TGTGCCAGCAGTTCCCCTAGCACCAATGAGCAGTTCTTC. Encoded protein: CASSSPSTNEQFF.

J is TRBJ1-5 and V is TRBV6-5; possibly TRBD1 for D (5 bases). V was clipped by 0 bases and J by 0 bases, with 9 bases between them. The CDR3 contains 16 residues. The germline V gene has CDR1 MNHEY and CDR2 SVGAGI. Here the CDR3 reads CASSYSGGNSNQPQHF. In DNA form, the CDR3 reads TGTGCCAGCAGTTACTCCGGGGGTAATAGCAATCAGCCCCAGCATTTT.

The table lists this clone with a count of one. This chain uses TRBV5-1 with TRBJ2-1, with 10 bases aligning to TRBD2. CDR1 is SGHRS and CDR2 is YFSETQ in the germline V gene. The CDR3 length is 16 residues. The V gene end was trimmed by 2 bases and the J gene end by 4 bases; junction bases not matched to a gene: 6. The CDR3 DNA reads TGCGCCAGCAGCTTTATAGCGGGAGGAAGATACAATGAGCAGTTCTTC. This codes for CASSFIAGGRYNEQFF.

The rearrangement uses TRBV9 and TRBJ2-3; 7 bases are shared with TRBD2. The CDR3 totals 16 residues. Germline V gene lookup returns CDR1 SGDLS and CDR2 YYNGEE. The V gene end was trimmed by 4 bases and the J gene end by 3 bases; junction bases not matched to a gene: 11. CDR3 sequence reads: CASSPWEGRETDTQYF. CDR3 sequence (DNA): TGTGCCAGCAGCCCGTGGGAGGGCAGGGAGACAGATACGCAGTATTTT.